The 10 T cell receptor beta chains below were found in one sample sequenced in a study of Tregs in tolerant kidney transplant recipients. Libraries were prepared by immunoSEQ multiplex PCR; TCRdb keeps only in-frame clonotypes and omits some of them. The repertoire includes 240,000 or so clones, about 86% of them detected once, and 0.5% to 0.65% sits in the top ten. The sequenced sample was CD4+ T cells from blood. The receptors here all came from a human donor in good health.

The genes are TRBV28 and TRBJ2-7; possible D gene TRBD2, 6 bases. V lost 3 bases, J lost 2 bases, and 17 bases lay in between. This CDR3 has 16 residues. CDR1 is MDHEN, CDR2 SYDVKM, per germline. Here the CDR3 DNA reads TGTGCCAGCAGTTTGATCCGCGGGAAAGGGGCCTACGAGCAGTACTTC. This encodes CASSLIRGKGAYEQYF.

The chain recombines TRBV19 with TRBJ1-1; D is undetermined. The germline V gene encodes CDR1 LNHDA and CDR2 SQIVND (reference sequence). The CDR3 is 14 amino acids. V was pared by 5 bases and J by 4 bases, with 14 bases between. In DNA form, the CDR3 reads TGTGCCAGTAGTCTCAAGATGGAACCCACTGAAGCTTTCTTT. The encoded protein is CASSLKMEPTEAFF. Combining the CDR3 with reference TRBV19 and TRBJ1-1 gives the whole variable domain DGGITQSPKYLFRKEGQNVTLSCEQNLNHDAMYWYRQDPGQGLRLIYYSQIVNDFQKGDIAEGYSVSREKKESFPLTVTSAQKNPTAFYLCASSLKMEPTEAFFGQGTRLTVV.

This sequence joins TRBV9 and TRBJ2-2, with 7 bases matching TRBD2. The V segment lost 4 bases and the J segment 4 bases; nucleotides outside the gene matches: 13. The germline gives CDR1 SGDLS, CDR2 YYNGEE. CDR3 length: 17 amino acids. As DNA, the CDR3 is TGTGCCAGCAGCTCTCTCGGGGGGAGCCAGGGCACCGGGGAGCTGTTTTTT. It translates to CASSSLGGSQGTGELFF.

The chain employs TRBV27 and TRBJ2-3, with 8 positions matching TRBD1. From germline, CDR1 is MNHEY and CDR2 SMNVEV (reference sequence). There are 17 residues in the CDR3. With 4 bases clipped from V and 2 bases from J, the junction kept 11 bases outside the gene matches. CDR3 region: CASSSHATGDNTDTQYF. The CDR3 DNA sequence: TGTGCCAGCAGTTCACACGCGACAGGGGACAACACAGATACGCAGTATTTT.

This clone was observed a handful of times. J is TRBJ2-3 and V is TRBV2; no clear D gene. Germline V gene data show CDR1 as SNHLY and CDR2 as FYNNEI. Trimming left V 2 bases short and J 4 bases short, with 1 base between. The length of the CDR3 is 11 residues. The DNA of the CDR3 is TGTGCCAGCAGTGAACCAGATACGCAGTATTTT. Its translation: CASSEPDTQYF. The full variable domain, with the rest looked up from reference TRBV2 and TRBJ2-3, is EPEVTQTPSHQVTQMGQEVILRCVPISNHLYFYWYRQILGQKVEFLVSFYNNEISEKSEIFDDQFSVERPDGSNFTLKIRSTKLEDSAMYFCASSEPDTQYFGPGTRLTVL.

CDR3 sequence (DNA): TGCAGCGTTGAAGACGACAGCGGGGGAGGGGAGCTGTTTTTT. Residues: CSVEDDSGGGELFF. The V call is TRBV29-1, the J call TRBJ2-2, with 8 positions matching TRBD2. In germline, CDR1 is SQVTM, CDR2 ANQGSEA. V dropped 0 bases and J dropped 8; count of bases not matched to a gene: 5. The CDR3 sequence is 14 residues long.

CDR3 nucleotide sequence: TGTGCCAGCAGCTTGGTTGTCACTTCCTACGAGCAGTACTTC. Translated: CASSLVVTSYEQYF. V usage is TRBV5-8 and J usage is TRBJ2-7; D gene ambiguous. Trimming shortened V by 0 bases and J by 1 base, and 8 bases separated the two germline ends. The germline V gene has CDR1 SGHTS and CDR2 YDEGEE. There are 14 residues in the CDR3.

CDR3 in DNA: TGTGCCAGCAGTAAACAGGGTGGGGGCCCCGAGCAGTACTTC. Its translation: CASSKQGGGPEQYF. The V and J genes are TRBV6-6 and TRBJ2-7; a weak D match, TRBD1 (6 bases). Germline V gene lookup returns CDR1 MNHNY and CDR2 SVGAGI (reference sequence). The V end lost 5 bases, the J end lost 6 bases, and 17 bases lay between the germline ends. This CDR3 is built from 14 residues.

V and J are TRBV11-2 and TRBJ2-2; D remains ambiguous. Germline CDR1 is SGHAT and CDR2 is FQNNGV. V was pared by 1 base and J by 1 base, with 10 bases between. This CDR3 contains 16 residues. CDR3 protein: CASSLVQSRNTGELFF. DNA for the CDR3: TGTGCCAGCAGCTTAGTACAGTCCAGGAACACCGGGGAGCTGTTTTTT.

V is TRBV4-1 and J is TRBJ2-1, with 7 positions matching TRBD2. The V and J ends lost 2 bases and 8 bases, in that order; junction bases with no gene match: 9. Germline values: CDR1 MGHRA, CDR2 YSYEKL. The CDR3 is made up of 15 amino acids. This CDR3 is CASSQLAARGDEQFF. CDR3 in DNA: TGCGCCAGCAGCCAACTAGCGGCCCGGGGAGATGAGCAGTTCTTC.